This T cell receptor beta chain was identified during a study of blood T cell repertoires in COVID-19. Study at large: Acute and convalescent COVID-19 samples came from the United States, Italy and Spain. T cells, B-cell-depleted T cells, or PBMCs provided the cDNA or gDNA that served as material.

The protocol was immunoSEQ multiplex PCR, while the TCRdb copy is restricted to in-frame clones and leaves out a portion. This sample carries nearly 95,000 clones, more than 65% of them seen once, and the ten largest clones take approximately 15%. CDR1 and CDR2 from the germline V gene are MNHNY and SVGAGI (reference sequence). The CDR3 length is 14 residues. Trimming cost V 6 bases and J 8 bases, with 16 bases left between them. J is TRBJ1-4 and V is TRBV6-6, with D perhaps matching TRBD1 (6 bases). The sequencing sample was made of peripheral blood. This receptor was identified in a human donor in a cohort sampled during active COVID-19. CDR3 sequence reads: CASRPGGAGEKLFF. The CDR3 DNA follows: TGTGCCAGCAGACCCGGGGGGGCCGGGGAAAAACTGTTTTTT.